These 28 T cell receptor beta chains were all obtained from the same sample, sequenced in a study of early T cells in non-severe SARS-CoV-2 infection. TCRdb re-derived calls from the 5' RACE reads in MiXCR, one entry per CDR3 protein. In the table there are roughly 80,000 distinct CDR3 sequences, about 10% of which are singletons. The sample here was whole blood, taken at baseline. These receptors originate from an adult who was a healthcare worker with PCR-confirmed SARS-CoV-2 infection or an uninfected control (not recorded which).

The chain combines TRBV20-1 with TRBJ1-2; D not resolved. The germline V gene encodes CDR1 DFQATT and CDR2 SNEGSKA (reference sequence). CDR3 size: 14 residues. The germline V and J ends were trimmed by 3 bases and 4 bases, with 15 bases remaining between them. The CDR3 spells CSARGGGSRYGYTF. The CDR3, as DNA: TGCAGTGCTAGGGGAGGAGGGTCCCGCTATGGCTACACCTTC.

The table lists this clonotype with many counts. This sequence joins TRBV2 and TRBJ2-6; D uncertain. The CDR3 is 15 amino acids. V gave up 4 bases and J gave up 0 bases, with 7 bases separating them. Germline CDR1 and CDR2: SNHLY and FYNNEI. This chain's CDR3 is CASSAQFSGANVLTF. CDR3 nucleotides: TGTGCCAGCAGTGCCCAGTTCTCTGGGGCCAACGTCCTGACTTTC.

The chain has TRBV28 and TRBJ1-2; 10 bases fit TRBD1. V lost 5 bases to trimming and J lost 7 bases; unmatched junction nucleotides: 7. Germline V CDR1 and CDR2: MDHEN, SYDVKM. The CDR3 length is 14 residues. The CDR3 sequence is CASSPSGTGVGYTF. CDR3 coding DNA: TGTGCCAGCAGTCCATCCGGGACAGGGGTTGGCTACACCTTC.

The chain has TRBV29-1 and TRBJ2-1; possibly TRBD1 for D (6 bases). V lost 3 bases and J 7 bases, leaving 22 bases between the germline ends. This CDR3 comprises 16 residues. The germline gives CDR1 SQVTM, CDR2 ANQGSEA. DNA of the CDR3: TGCAGCGTTGACCCTCCAAGAGGGGGTTCATTGAATGAGCAGTTCTTC. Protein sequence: CSVDPPRGGSLNEQFF.

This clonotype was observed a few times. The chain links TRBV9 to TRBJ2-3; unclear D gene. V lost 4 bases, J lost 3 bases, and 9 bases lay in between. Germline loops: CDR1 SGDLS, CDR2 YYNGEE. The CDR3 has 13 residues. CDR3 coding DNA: TGTGCCAGCAGCCTCAAGGGAACAGATACGCAGTATTTT. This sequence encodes CASSLKGTDTQYF.

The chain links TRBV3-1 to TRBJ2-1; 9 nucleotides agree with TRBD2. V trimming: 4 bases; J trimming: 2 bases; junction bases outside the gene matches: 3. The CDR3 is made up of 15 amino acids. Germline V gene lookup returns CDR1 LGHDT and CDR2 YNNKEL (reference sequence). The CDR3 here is CASSPIAGAYNEQFF. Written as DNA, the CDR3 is TGTGCCAGCAGCCCGATAGCGGGGGCCTACAATGAGCAGTTCTTC.

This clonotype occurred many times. The CDR3 nucleotides read TGTGCCAGCAGCTTAGGGCTTGTGTGGGGGTTAGGGGCGGATACGCAGTATTTT. This codes for CASSLGLVWGLGADTQYF. J is TRBJ2-3 and V is TRBV7-2; possibly TRBD1 or TRBD2 for D (5 bases each). CDR3 size: 18 residues. V lost 1 base and J 6 bases, leaving 23 bases between the germline ends. Germline-derived CDR1 and CDR2 are SGHTA and FQGNSA.

The CDR3 protein is CASSPTSGGNYNEQFF. DNA of the CDR3: TGCGCCAGCAGCCCCACTAGCGGGGGAAATTACAATGAGCAGTTCTTC. The chain joins TRBV5-1 to TRBJ2-1, with TRBD2 matching 11 bases. Trimming at V came to 4 bases and at J to 4 bases, leaving 7 bases not matched to a gene. Germline values: CDR1 SGHRS, CDR2 YFSETQ. The CDR3 length is 16 residues. The whole variable domain, filled in from reference TRBV5-1 and TRBJ2-1, reads KAGVTQTPRYLIKTRGQQVTLSCSPISGHRSVSWYQQTPGQGLQFLFEYFSETQRNKGNFPGRFSGRQFSNSRSEMNVSTLELGDSALYLCASSPTSGGNYNEQFFGPGTRLTVL.

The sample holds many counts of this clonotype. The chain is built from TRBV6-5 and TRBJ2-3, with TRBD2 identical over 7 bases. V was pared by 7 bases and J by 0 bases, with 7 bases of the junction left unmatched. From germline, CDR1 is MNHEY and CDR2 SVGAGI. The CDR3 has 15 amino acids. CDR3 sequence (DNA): TGTGCCAGCAACCCTGGGGGGGGGAGCACAGATACGCAGTATTTT. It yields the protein CASNPGGGSTDTQYF.

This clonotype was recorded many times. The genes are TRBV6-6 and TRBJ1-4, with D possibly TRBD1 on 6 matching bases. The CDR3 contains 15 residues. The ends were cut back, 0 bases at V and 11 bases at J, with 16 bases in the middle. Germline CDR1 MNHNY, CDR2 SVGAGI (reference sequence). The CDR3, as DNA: TGTGCCAGCAGTTACTCGTTACAGGGTCACGAGAAACTGTTTTTT. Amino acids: CASSYSLQGHEKLFF.

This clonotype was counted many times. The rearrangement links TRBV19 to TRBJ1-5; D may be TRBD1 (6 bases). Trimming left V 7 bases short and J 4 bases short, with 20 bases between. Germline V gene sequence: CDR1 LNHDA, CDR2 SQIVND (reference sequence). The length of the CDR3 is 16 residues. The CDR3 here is CASTEGVGQVNQPQHF. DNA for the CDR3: TGTGCCAGTACCGAGGGGGTCGGGCAGGTGAATCAGCCCCAGCATTTT.

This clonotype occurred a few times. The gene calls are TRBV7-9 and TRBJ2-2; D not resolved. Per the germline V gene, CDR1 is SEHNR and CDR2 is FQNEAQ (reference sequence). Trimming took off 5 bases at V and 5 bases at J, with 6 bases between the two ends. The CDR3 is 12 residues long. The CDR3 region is CASSQETGELFF. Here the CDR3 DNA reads TGTGCCAGCAGCCAAGAAACCGGGGAGCTGTTTTTT.

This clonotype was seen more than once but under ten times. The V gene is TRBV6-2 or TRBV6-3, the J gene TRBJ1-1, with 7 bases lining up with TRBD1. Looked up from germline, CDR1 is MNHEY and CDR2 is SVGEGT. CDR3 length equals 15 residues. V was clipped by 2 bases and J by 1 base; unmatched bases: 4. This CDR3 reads CASSYPRTGNTEAFF. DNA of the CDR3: TGTGCCAGCAGTTACCCCCGGACAGGGAACACTGAAGCTTTCTTT.

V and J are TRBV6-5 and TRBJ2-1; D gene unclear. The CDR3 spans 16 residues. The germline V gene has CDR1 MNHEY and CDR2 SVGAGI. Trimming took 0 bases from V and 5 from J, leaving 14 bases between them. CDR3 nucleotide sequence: TGTGCCAGCAGTTACTCTCTTTCTCGCCGGGACAATGAGCAGTTCTTC. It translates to CASSYSLSRRDNEQFF.

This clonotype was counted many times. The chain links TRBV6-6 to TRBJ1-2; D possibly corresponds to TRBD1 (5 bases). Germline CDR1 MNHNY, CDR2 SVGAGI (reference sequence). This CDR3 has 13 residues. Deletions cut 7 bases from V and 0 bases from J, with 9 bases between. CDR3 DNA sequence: TGTGCCAGCAACCAGGGTGCTAACTATGGCTACACCTTC. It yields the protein CASNQGANYGYTF.

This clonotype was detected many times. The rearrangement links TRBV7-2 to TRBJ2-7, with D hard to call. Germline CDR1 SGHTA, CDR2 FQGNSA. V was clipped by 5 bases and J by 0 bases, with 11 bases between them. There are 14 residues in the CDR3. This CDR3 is CASSLDPSSYEQYF. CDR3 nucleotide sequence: TGTGCCAGCAGCCTGGACCCGAGCTCCTACGAGCAGTACTTC.

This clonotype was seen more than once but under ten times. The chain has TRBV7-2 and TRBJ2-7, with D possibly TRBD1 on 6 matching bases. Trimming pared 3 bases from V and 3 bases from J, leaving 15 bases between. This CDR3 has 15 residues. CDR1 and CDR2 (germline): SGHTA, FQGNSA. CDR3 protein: CASSFRGSHFYEQYF. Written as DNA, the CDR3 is TGTGCCAGCAGCTTCAGGGGATCCCATTTCTACGAGCAGTACTTC.

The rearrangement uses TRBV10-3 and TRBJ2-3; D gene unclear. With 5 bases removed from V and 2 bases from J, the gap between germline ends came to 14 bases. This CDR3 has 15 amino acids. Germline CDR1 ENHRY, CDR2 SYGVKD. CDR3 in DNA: TGTGCCATCAGTCCAAACCTCCCGACCACAGATACGCAGTATTTT. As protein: CAISPNLPTTDTQYF.

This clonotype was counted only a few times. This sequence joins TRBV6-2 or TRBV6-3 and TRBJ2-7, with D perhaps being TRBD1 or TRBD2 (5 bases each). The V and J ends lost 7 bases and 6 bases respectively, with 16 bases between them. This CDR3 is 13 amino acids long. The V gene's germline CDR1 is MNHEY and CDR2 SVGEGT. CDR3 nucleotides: TGTGCCAGCACTCTTTTCCCCGGGGCCGAGCAGTACTTC. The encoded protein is CASTLFPGAEQYF.

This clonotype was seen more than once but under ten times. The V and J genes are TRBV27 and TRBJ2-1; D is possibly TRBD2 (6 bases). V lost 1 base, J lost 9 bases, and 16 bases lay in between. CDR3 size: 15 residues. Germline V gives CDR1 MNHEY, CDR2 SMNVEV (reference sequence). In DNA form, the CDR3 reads TGTGCCAGCAGTTTATACCCGGGAAGGGGAGGTGAGCAGTTCTTC. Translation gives CASSLYPGRGGEQFF.

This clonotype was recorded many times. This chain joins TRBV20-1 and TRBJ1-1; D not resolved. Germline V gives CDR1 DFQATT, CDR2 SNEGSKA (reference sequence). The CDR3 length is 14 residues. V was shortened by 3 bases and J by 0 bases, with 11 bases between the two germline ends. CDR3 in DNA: TGCAGTGCTAGTTCTCGAGGCATGAACACTGAAGCTTTCTTT. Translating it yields CSASSRGMNTEAFF.

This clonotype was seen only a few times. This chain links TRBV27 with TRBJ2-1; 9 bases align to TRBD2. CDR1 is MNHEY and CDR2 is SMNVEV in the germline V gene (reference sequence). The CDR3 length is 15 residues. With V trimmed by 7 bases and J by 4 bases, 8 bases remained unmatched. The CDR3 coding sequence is TGTGCCAGCAACGGCGGACTAGCGCCTTACAATGAGCAGTTCTTC. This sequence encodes CASNGGLAPYNEQFF.

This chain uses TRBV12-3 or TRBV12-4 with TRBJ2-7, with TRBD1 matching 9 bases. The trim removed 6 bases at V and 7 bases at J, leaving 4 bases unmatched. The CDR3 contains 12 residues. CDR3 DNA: TGTGCCAGCAGAAGACAGGGGGGAGAGCAGTACTTC. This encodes CASRRQGGEQYF.

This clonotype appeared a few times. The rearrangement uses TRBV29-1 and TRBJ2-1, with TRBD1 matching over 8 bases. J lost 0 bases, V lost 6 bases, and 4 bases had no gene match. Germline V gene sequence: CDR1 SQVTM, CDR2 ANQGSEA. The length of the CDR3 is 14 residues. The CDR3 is CSVPDRVSYNEQFF. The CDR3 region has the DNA TGCAGCGTGCCGGACAGGGTCTCCTACAATGAGCAGTTCTTC.

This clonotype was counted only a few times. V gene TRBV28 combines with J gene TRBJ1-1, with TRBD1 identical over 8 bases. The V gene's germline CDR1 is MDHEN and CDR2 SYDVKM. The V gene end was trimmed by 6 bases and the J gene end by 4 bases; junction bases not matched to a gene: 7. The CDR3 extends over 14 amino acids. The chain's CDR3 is CASSMAGGGTEAFF. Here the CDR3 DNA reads TGTGCCAGCAGCATGGCAGGGGGCGGCACTGAAGCTTTCTTT.

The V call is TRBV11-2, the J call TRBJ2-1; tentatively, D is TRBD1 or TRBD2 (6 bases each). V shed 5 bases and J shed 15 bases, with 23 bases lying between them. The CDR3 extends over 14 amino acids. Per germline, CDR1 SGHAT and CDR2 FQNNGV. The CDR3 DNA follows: TGTGCCAGCAGCCCGGTGGACAGTGGAGGGCCTTCGTTCTTC. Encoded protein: CASSPVDSGGPSFF.

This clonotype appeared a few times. Written as DNA, the CDR3 is TGCACGGGGGAGGAGGCTAACTATGGCTACACCTTC. Protein product: CTGEEANYGYTF. The V call is TRBV20-1, the J call TRBJ1-2; perhaps TRBD1 as D (5 bases). Germline V lookup: CDR1 DFQATT, CDR2 SNEGSKA (reference sequence). The CDR3 is 12 amino acids.

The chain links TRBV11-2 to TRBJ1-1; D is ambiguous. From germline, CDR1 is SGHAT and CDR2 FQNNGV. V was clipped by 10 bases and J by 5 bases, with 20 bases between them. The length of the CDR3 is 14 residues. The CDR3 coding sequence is TGTGCCAACAGATTTCTATTCGATCGGACTGAAGCTTTCTTT. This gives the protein CANRFLFDRTEAFF.